The 9 T cell receptor beta chains given below trace back to one sample, sequenced in a study of blood T cell repertoires in COVID-19. Profiled with immunoSEQ multiplex PCR; TCRdb holds only in-frame clones, not every one. The table has approximately 82,000 clones, around four fifths seen once. The sequencing input was peripheral blood. The origin of the receptors is a woman between 65 and 79 years old with active or convalescent COVID-19.

This sequence joins TRBV7-2 and TRBJ2-2; the match to TRBD1 covers 8 bases. The CDR3 consists of 15 residues. Germline CDR1 SGHTA, CDR2 FQGNSA. V was clipped by 5 bases and J by 3 bases; unmatched bases: 5. The CDR3 DNA is TGTGCCAGCAGCCTACAGACAGGGGACACCGGGGAGCTGTTTTTT. This translates into CASSLQTGDTGELFF.

The rearrangement joins TRBV11-2 to TRBJ2-3; maybe TRBD1 (5 bases). The V end was cut by 3 bases, the J end by 4 bases, with 8 bases between. CDR3 length: 13 amino acids. Germline values: CDR1 SGHAT, CDR2 FQNNGV. The DNA for the CDR3 is TGTGCCAGCAGCTTTGGGGCTTCAGATACGCAGTATTTT. It specifies CASSFGASDTQYF. Full variable domain (outside the CDR3, taken from reference TRBV11-2 and TRBJ2-3): EAGVAQSPRYKIIEKRQSVAFWCNPISGHATLYWYQQILGQGPKLLIQFQNNGVVDDSQLPKDRFSAERLKGVDSTLKIQPAKLEDSAVYLCASSFGASDTQYFGPGTRLTVL.

The V call is TRBV6-5, the J call TRBJ2-7; D is perhaps TRBD2 (5 bases). The CDR3 has 13 amino acids. The V end lost 7 bases, the J end lost 4 bases, and 14 bases lay between the germline ends. In germline, CDR1 is MNHEY, CDR2 SVGAGI. The CDR3 protein is CASIGPSWYEQYF. The CDR3 region has the DNA TGTGCCAGCATCGGGCCTAGCTGGTACGAGCAGTACTTC.

CDR3 DNA: TGTGCCAGCAGATCCCGGGACAGGTCCTACGAGCAGTACTTC. It encodes CASRSRDRSYEQYF. V is TRBV6-6 and J is TRBJ2-7; 8 positions match TRBD1. The CDR3 contains 14 residues. J lost 1 base, V lost 6 bases, and 5 bases had no gene match. The germline V gene encodes CDR1 MNHNY and CDR2 SVGAGI (reference sequence).

This sequence joins TRBV18 and TRBJ1-1; perhaps TRBD1 as D (5 bases). V was trimmed by 5 bases and J by 5 bases, leaving 12 bases between them. Looked up from germline, CDR1 is KGHSH and CDR2 is LQKENI. The CDR3 sequence is 13 residues long. DNA of the CDR3: TGTGCCAGCTCATCATCCCAGGGAACTGAAGCTTTCTTT. Encoded protein: CASSSSQGTEAFF.

A single count supports this clone. The chain employs TRBV5-1 and TRBJ2-1; the match to TRBD2 covers 7 bases. Per the germline V gene, CDR1 is SGHRS and CDR2 is YFSETQ. The length of the CDR3 is 14 residues. The V and J ends lost 2 bases and 5 bases, in that order; junction bases with no gene match: 4. Here the CDR3 DNA reads TGCGCCAGCAGCTTAAGCGGGGATGACAATGAGCAGTTCTTC. Residues: CASSLSGDDNEQFF.

The V and J genes are TRBV11-2 and TRBJ2-1; TRBD2 matches 7 bases. Unmatched junction bases numbered 8, after V lost 5 bases and J lost 4 bases. Per germline, CDR1 SGHAT and CDR2 FQNNGV. The CDR3 sequence is 15 residues long. The CDR3 DNA sequence: TGTGCCAGCAGCCATGGGGGGGACCAATACAATGAGCAGTTCTTC. Translation gives CASSHGGDQYNEQFF.

The V gene is TRBV2, the J gene TRBJ1-2; D is unresolved. The CDR3 has 11 residues. Germline CDR1 reads SNHLY; CDR2 reads FYNNEI. V was pared by 7 bases and J by 3 bases, with 6 bases between. The CDR3 protein is CASTADYGYTF. The CDR3 DNA follows: TGTGCCAGCACGGCGGACTATGGCTACACCTTC.

V and J are TRBV15 and TRBJ2-3, with 9 bases that match TRBD2. The CDR3 runs 16 residues. CDR1 is LNHNV and CDR2 is YYDKDF in the germline V gene (reference sequence). J was trimmed by 4 bases and V by 5 bases; bases with no gene match: 10. The CDR3 reads CATSGTWRGGPDTQYF. CDR3 nucleotides: TGTGCCACCAGCGGCACGTGGCGGGGGGGACCAGATACGCAGTATTTT. The complete variable domain, with remaining parts taken from reference TRBV15 and TRBJ2-3, reads DAMVIQNPRYQVTQFGKPVTLSCSQTLNHNVMYWYQQKSSQAPKLLFHYYDKDFNNEADTPDNFQSRRPNTSFCFLDIRSPGLGDTAMYLCATSGTWRGGPDTQYFGPGTRLTVL.